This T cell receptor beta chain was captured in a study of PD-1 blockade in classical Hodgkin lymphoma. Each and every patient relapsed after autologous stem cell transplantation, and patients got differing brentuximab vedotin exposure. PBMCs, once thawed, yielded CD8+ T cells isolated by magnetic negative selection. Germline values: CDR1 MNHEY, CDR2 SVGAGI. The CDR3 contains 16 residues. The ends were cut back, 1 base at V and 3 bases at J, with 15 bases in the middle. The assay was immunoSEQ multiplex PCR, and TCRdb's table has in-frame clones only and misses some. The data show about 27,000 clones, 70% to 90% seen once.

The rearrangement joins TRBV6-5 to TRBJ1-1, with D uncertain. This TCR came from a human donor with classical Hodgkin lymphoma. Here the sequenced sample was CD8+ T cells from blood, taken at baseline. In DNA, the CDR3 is TGTGCCAGCAGTTACTGGTTGAGCGGGGTTGACACTGAAGCTTTCTTT. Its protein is CASSYWLSGVDTEAFF.